Listed here are 13 T cell receptor beta chains from one sample, sequenced in a study of coeliac disease. Clones were read by immunoSEQ multiplex PCR, and TCRdb kept only the in-frame ones, dropping some. The sample holds 4,000 to 6,000 clones, about 64% seen once. Sequenced sample: lamina propria lymphocytes from the gut. The receptors come from a woman in her seventies with celiac disease.

The chain combines TRBV11-3 with TRBJ2-6, with a possible D match to TRBD1 (6 bases). V lost 5 bases and J lost 4, with 6 bases in between. The CDR3 runs to 13 residues. Per the germline V gene, CDR1 is SGHNT and CDR2 is YENEEA. CDR3 in DNA: TGTGCCAGCAGCGGACAGGGGGCCAACGTCCTGACTTTC. As protein: CASSGQGANVLTF.

In this sample, this clone turned up a few times. Given a much more abundant clone one base away, this may be a read error. Other nucleotide sequences in the sample specify the same CDR3. This sequence joins TRBV25-1 and TRBJ1-6; D gene uncertain. The germline gives CDR1 MGHDK, CDR2 SYGVNS. There are 14 residues in the CDR3. CDR3 sequence: CASSHSPYNSPLHF. CDR3 in DNA: TGTGCCAGCAGCCACAGTCCCTATAATTCTCCCCTCCACTTT.

The chain uses TRBV5-6 and TRBJ1-1, with D unresolved. Germline-derived CDR1 and CDR2 are SGHDT and YYEEEE. Trimming cost V 1 base and J 7 bases, with 5 bases left between them. The CDR3 is 11 residues long. The CDR3 nucleotides read TGTGCCAGCAGCTTGACGGTTGAAGCTTTCTTT. It translates to CASSLTVEAFF.

The CDR3 DNA reads as TGTGCCAGCAGTGAGACAGGGTATCCCGTCTACACCTTC. Amino acid sequence: CASSETGYPVYTF. The chain recombines TRBV9 with TRBJ1-2, with TRBD1 matching 7 bases. Germline V lookup: CDR1 SGDLS, CDR2 YYNGEE. V lost 5 bases, J lost 10 bases, and 11 bases stayed unmatched. The CDR3 consists of 13 residues.

The chain employs TRBV7-6 and TRBJ1-2, with TRBD1 identical over 7 bases. The CDR3 consists of 16 residues. Germline-derived CDR1 and CDR2 are SGHVS and FNYEAQ. The junction had 12 bases not matched to a gene; V was cut back by 4 bases and J by 4 bases. In DNA form, the CDR3 reads TGTGCCAGCAGCTCCATCCCGGGGACAGAGAGCTATGGCTACACCTTC. Protein sequence: CASSSIPGTESYGYTF.

This clone occurred once. V gene TRBV28 combines with J gene TRBJ2-7; TRBD1 aligns across 9 bases. The CDR3 is 15 residues long. Per germline, CDR1 MDHEN and CDR2 SYDVKM. V trimming: 4 bases; J trimming: 5 bases; junction bases outside the gene matches: 9. The CDR3 here is CASSSRGQGSHEQYF. CDR3 nucleotide sequence: TGTGCCAGCAGTTCCAGAGGACAGGGGTCCCACGAGCAGTACTTC.

The rearrangement links TRBV30 to TRBJ1-5; D possibly corresponds to TRBD1 (5 bases). The CDR3 is 12 amino acids. The ends were cut back, 2 bases at V and 7 bases at J, with 9 bases in the middle. Germline V gives CDR1 GTSNPN, CDR2 SVGIG (reference sequence). The CDR3, as DNA: TGTGCCTGGAGTAGGGGTGGGCAGCCCCAGCATTTT. Residues: CAWSRGGQPQHF.

V usage is TRBV2 and J usage is TRBJ1-1, with 7 bases matching TRBD1. This CDR3 spans 17 amino acids. CDR1 SNHLY and CDR2 FYNNEI come from the germline V gene. V lost 0 bases and J lost 5; bases outside the gene matches: 12. The DNA for the CDR3 is TGTGCCAGCAGTGAAGCGCTTCTTCGTTGGGGACAGACTGAAGCTTTCTTT. Amino acid sequence: CASSEALLRWGQTEAFF. Variable domain in full (rest from reference TRBV2 and TRBJ1-1): EPEVTQTPSHQVTQMGQEVILRCVPISNHLYFYWYRQILGQKVEFLVSFYNNEISEKSEIFDDQFSVERPDGSNFTLKIRSTKLEDSAMYFCASSEALLRWGQTEAFFGQGTRLTVV.

The V and J genes are TRBV9 and TRBJ1-2, with D unclear. Between the trimmed V and J ends, which lost 3 bases and 5 bases, there was a span of 8 bases. This CDR3 is built from 12 residues. Germline V lookup: CDR1 SGDLS, CDR2 YYNGEE. For the CDR3, the DNA is TGTGCCAGCAGCGAAGGGAGTTATGGCTACACCTTC. The encoded protein is CASSEGSYGYTF.

Relative to its sample, this clone is large. This chain joins TRBV20-1 and TRBJ1-1, with TRBD1 as a possible D gene (5 bases). V was shortened by 5 bases and J by 6 bases, with 10 bases between the two germline ends. Germline V gene data show CDR1 as DFQATT and CDR2 as SNEGSKA (reference sequence). CDR3 length: 11 residues. The DNA of the CDR3 is TGCAGTGCTCCAGGGTCGGCTGAAGCTTTCTTT. Translating it yields CSAPGSAEAFF.

The table lists this clone with a few counts. The chain is built from TRBV9 and TRBJ1-1; a possible D gene is TRBD1 (6 bases). The CDR3 runs to 14 residues. CDR1 SGDLS and CDR2 YYNGEE come from the germline V gene. Trimming cost V 5 bases and J 1 base, with 12 bases left between them. This chain's CDR3 is CASRDRRGNTEAFF. The CDR3 DNA sequence: TGTGCCAGCAGAGACAGGCGAGGGAACACTGAAGCTTTCTTT.

The gene calls are TRBV7-9 and TRBJ2-1, with TRBD1 as a possible D gene (6 bases). The CDR3 runs to 15 residues. Germline V lookup: CDR1 SEHNR, CDR2 FQNEAQ (reference sequence). The V and J ends lost 7 bases and 5 bases respectively, with 18 bases between them. CDR3: CASTSSRTENNEQFF. CDR3 coding DNA: TGTGCCAGCACCTCCTCCCGGACAGAAAACAATGAGCAGTTCTTC.

The rearrangement joins TRBV27 to TRBJ2-7; TRBD1 matches 8 bases. Germline CDR1 MNHEY, CDR2 SMNVEV (reference sequence). Trimming cost V 6 bases and J 0 bases; bases outside gene matches: 4. The CDR3 consists of 14 residues. CDR3 sequence (DNA): TGTGCCAGCAGACCGGGACAGGACTCCTACGAGCAGTACTTC. As protein: CASRPGQDSYEQYF.